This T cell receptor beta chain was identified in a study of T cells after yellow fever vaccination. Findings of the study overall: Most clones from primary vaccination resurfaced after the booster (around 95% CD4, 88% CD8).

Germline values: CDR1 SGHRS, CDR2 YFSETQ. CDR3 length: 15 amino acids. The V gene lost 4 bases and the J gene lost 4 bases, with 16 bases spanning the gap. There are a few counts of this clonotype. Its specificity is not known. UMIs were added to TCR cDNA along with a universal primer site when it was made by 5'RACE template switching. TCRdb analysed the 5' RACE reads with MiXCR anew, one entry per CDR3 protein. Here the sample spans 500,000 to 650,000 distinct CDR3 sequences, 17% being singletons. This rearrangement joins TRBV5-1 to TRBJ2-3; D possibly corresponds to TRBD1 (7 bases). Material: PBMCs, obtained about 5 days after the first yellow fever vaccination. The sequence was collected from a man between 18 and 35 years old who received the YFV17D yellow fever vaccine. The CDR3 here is CASSVSGGIADTQYF. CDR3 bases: TGCGCCAGCAGCGTCTCAGGGGGGATTGCAGATACGCAGTATTTT.